This T cell receptor (beta chain) originates from a study of CD8 T cells in ankylosing spondylitis. Overall study results and limits: Ankylosing spondylitis blood seemed to carry a telltale TCR beta motif made of eight highly homologous variants. Researchers reportedly found disease-linked clones significantly enriched in matched ankylosing spondylitis synovial fluid.

About this clonotype itself: The antigen remains unidentified.

This CDR3 spans 14 amino acids. The V and J ends lost 7 bases and 1 base respectively, with 10 bases between them. Per the germline V gene, CDR1 is MNHEY and CDR2 is SMNVEV (reference sequence). As the method for making TCR beta libraries, quantitative 5'-RACE with molecular barcodes was used. TCRdb itself ran the 5' RACE reads through MiXCR, one entry per CDR3 protein. The sample shows about 130,000 distinct CDR3 sequences, more than 15% of them seen only once. The chain joins TRBV27 to TRBJ2-2; tentative D call: TRBD2 (6 bases). The TCR originated in a male donor with ankylosing spondylitis. Sequencing input: blood, either unsorted or a sorted T cell fraction (not recorded which). As DNA, the CDR3 is TGTGCCAGCATGGCGGGGTTGAACACCGGGGAGCTGTTTTTT. Its protein product is CASMAGLNTGELFF.